Below are 2 T cell receptor beta chains sequenced from a single sample in a study of T cell changes during pregnancy in multiple sclerosis. Sequenced by immunoSEQ multiplex PCR; TCRdb stores in-frame clones only, minus some. The sample shows under 85,000 clones, about 94% of them seen only once. Specimen: peripheral blood, collected in the third trimester of pregnancy. These receptors all come from a female donor with multiple sclerosis, enrolled in a pregnancy study.

The CDR3 nucleotides read TGTGCCAGTAGTATGGGACTAAGAGTGCAGACCCAGTACTTC. Protein: CASSMGLRVQTQYF. The genes are TRBV19 and TRBJ2-5; 7 bases are shared with TRBD2. CDR1 is LNHDA and CDR2 is SQIVND in the germline V gene (reference sequence). The junction had 7 bases not matched to a gene; V was cut back by 3 bases and J by 6 bases. The CDR3 has 14 amino acids.

The chain carries TRBV2 and TRBJ1-1; weak D call: TRBD1 (6 bases). Germline lookup yields CDR1 SNHLY and CDR2 FYNNEI. The CDR3 spans 14 residues. Trimming left V 8 bases short and J 2 bases short, with 15 bases between. This CDR3 is CASQGLARNTEAFF. DNA for the CDR3: TGTGCCAGCCAGGGGTTGGCTCGAAACACTGAAGCTTTCTTT.